The clone carrying this T cell receptor (beta chain) was seen repeatedly, ten times or more. The sample comes from a study of low-dose radiotherapy and immunotherapy resistance in tumors. Covering alpha and beta chains, TRAV- and TRBV-specific primers were used for the first-strand cDNA. Amplification of TCRs used a constant-region primer and V-primer adapter for roughly 21 PCR cycles. TCRdb passed the reads through MiXCR, listing each CDR3 protein once. The sample comprises about 84,000 distinct CDR3 sequences, around 17% of which are singletons, and 1.3% to 1.5% rests with the top ten. The J segment lost 3 bases and the V segment lost 6 bases, leaving 8 bases of the junction unmatched. Per germline, CDR1 LNHDA and CDR2 SQIVND (reference sequence). The CDR3 sequence is 15 residues long. Time point reported: after trial treatment. Indicated treatment: LDRT plus nivolumab, ipilimumab, low-dose cyclophosphamide and aspirin (RACIN trial).

V usage is TRBV19 and J usage is TRBJ1-5; 7 bases are shared with TRBD1. The TCR originated in a male donor with prostate cancer. This sample comprised PBMCs, obtained after low-dose radiotherapy plus immunotherapy. For the CDR3, the DNA is TGTGCCAGTAGAATTGGGGGACAGTCCAATCAGCCCCAGCATTTT. Its protein product is CASRIGGQSNQPQHF.